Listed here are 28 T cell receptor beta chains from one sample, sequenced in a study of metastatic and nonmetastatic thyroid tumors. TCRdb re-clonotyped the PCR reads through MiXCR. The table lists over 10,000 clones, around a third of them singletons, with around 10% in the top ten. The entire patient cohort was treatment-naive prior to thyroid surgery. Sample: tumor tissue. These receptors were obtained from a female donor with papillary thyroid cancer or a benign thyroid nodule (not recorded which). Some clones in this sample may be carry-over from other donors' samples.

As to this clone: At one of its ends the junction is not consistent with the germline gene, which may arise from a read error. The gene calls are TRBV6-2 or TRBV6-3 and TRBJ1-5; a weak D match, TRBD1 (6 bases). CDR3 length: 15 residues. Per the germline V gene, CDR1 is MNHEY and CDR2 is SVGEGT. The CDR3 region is CASRTGEGGPWPKHF. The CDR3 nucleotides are TGTGCCAGCAGGACGGGGGAGGGGGGCCCGTGGCCCAAGCATTTT.

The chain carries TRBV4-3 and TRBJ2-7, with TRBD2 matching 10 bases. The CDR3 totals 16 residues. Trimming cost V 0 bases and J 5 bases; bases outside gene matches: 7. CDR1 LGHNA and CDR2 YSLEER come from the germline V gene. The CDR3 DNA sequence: TGCGCCAGCAGCCAAGATCGAAGCGGGAGGGCGGACGAGCAGTACTTC. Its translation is CASSQDRSGRADEQYF.

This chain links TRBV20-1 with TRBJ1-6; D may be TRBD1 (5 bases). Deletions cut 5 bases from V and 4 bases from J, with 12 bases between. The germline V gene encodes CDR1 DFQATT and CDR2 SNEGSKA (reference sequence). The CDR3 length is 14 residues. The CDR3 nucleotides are TGCAGTGCTGTTACAGGTGCTTATAATTCACCCCTCCACTTT. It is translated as CSAVTGAYNSPLHF.

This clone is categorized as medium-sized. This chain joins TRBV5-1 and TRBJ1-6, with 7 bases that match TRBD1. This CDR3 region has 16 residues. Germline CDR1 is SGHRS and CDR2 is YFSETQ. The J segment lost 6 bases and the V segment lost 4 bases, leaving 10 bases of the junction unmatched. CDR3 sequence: CASSPLQGQVNSPLHF. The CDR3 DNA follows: TGCGCCAGCAGCCCCCTACAAGGACAGGTTAATTCACCCCTCCACTTT.

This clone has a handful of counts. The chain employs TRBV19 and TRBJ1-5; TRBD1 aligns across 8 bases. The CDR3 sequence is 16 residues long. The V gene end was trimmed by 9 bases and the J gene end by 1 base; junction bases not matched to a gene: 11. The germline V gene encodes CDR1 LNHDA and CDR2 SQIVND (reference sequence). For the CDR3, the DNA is TGTGCCAGCTCCACAGGGGGGTATACGAGCAATCAGCCCCAGCATTTT. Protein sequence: CASSTGGYTSNQPQHF. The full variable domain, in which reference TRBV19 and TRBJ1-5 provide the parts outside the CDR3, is DGGITQSPKYLFRKEGQNVTLSCEQNLNHDAMYWYRQDPGQGLRLIYYSQIVNDFQKGDIAEGYSVSREKKESFPLTVTSAQKNPTAFYLCASSTGGYTSNQPQHFGDGTRLSIL.

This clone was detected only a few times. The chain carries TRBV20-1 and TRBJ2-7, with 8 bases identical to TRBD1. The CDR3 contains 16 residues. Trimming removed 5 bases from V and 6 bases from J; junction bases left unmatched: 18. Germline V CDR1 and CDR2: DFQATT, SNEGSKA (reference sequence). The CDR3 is CSASPSGTGREAEQYF. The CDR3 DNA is TGCAGTGCTTCCCCTTCCGGGACAGGTAGGGAGGCCGAGCAGTACTTC.

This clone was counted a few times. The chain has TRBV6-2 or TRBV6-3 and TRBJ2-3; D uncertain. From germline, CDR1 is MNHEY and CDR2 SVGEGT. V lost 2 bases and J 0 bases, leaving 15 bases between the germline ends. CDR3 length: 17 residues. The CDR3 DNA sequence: TGTGCCAGCAGTTACCTCGGCGTGGCATCGAGCACAGATACGCAGTATTTT. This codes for CASSYLGVASSTDTQYF.

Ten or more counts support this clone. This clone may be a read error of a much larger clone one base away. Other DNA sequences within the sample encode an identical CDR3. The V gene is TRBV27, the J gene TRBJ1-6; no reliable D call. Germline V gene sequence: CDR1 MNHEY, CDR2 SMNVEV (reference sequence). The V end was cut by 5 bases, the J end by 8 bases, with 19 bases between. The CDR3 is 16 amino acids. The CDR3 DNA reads TGTGCCAGCAGTCCTTACGGCGTAGGGTTGGATTCACCCCTCCACTTT. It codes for CASSPYGVGLDSPLHF.

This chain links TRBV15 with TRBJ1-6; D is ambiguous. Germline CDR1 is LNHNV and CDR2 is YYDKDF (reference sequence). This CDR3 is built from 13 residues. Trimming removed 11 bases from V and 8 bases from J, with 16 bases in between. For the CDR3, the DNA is TGTGCCTCCATCAAGGGAGTCGATTCACCCCTCCACTTT. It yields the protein CASIKGVDSPLHF.

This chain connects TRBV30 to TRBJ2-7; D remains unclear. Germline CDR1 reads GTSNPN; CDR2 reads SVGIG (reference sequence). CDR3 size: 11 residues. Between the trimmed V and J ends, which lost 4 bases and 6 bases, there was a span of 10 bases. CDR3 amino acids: CAWISRSEQYF. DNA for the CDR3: TGTGCCTGGATTTCCAGGTCCGAGCAGTACTTC.

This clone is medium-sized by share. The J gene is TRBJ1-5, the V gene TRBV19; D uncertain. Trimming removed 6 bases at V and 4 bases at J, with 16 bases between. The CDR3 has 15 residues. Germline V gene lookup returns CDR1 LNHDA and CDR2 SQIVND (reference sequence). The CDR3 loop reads CASSTWGSLNQPQHF. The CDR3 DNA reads TGTGCCAGTAGCACCTGGGGATCCCTAAATCAGCCCCAGCATTTT. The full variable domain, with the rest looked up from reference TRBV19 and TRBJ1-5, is DGGITQSPKYLFRKEGQNVTLSCEQNLNHDAMYWYRQDPGQGLRLIYYSQIVNDFQKGDIAEGYSVSREKKESFPLTVTSAQKNPTAFYLCASSTWGSLNQPQHFGDGTRLSIL.

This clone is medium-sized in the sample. The CDR3 region is CASRPTSGGPGELFF. The DNA of the CDR3 is TGTGCCAGCAGACCTACTAGCGGGGGGCCCGGGGAGCTGTTTTTT. The genes are TRBV12-3 or TRBV12-4 and TRBJ2-2; 12 nucleotides align to TRBD2. There are 15 residues in the CDR3. V trimming: 6 bases; J trimming: 6 bases; junction bases outside the gene matches: 5.

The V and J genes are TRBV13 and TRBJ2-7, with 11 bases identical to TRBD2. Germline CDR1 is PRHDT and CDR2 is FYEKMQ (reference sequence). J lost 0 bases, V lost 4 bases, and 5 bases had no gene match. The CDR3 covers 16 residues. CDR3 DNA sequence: TGTGCCAGCAGCTCCCTTACTAGCGGGAGCTCCTACGAGCAGTACTTC. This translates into CASSSLTSGSSYEQYF.

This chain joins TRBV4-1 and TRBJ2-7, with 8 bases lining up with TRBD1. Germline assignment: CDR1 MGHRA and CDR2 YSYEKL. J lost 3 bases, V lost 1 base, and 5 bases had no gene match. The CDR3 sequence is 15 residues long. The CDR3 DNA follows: TGCGCCAGCAGCCAAGTAGGACAGGGCGTCTACGAGCAGTACTTC. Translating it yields CASSQVGQGVYEQYF.

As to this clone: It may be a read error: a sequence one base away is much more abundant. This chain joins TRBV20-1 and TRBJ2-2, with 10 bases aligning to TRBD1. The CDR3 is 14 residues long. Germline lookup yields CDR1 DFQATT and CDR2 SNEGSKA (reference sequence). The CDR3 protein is CSARTGGASGDLFF. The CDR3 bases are TGCAGTGCTAGGACAGGGGGCGCTTCCGGGGATCTGTTTTTT.

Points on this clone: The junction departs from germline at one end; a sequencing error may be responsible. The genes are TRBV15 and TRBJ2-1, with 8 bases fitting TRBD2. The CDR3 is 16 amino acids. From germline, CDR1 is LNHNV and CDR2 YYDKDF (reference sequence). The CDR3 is CATRRLLAGAYNEQFF. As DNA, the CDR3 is TGTGCAACCAGAAGACTCCTAGCGGGCGCCTACAATGAGCAGTTCTTC.

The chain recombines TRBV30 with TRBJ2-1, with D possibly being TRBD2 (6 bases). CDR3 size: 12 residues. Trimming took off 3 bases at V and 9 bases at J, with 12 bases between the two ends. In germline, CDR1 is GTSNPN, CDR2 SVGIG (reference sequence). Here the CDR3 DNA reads TGTGCCTGGAGCGCACCTAGCGTTGAGCAGTTCTTC. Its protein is CAWSAPSVEQFF.

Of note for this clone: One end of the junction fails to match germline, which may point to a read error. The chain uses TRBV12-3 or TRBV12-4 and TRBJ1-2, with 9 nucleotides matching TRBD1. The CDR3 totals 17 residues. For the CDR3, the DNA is TGTGCCAGCAGTTTACGTACTGGGACAGGGCCCCGCTATGGCTACGCCTTC. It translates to CASSLRTGTGPRYGYAF.

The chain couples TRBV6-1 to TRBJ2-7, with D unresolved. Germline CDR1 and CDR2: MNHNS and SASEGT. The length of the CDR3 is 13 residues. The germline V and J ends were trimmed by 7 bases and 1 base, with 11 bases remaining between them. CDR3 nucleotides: TGTGCCAGCAATCATAAGGGATCCTACGAGCAGTACTTC. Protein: CASNHKGSYEQYF.

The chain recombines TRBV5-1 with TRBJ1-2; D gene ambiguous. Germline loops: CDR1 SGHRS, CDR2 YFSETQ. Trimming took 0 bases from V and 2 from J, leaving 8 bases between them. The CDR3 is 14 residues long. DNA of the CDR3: TGCGCCAGCAGCTTGGGGTGGGAGAACTATGGCTACACCTTC. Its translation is CASSLGWENYGYTF.

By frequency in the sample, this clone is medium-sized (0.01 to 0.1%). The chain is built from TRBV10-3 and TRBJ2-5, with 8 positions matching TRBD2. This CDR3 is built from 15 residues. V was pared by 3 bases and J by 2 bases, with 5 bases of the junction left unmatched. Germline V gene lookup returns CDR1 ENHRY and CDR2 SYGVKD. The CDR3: CAISDREGRQETQYF. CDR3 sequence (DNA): TGTGCCATCAGTGACCGGGAGGGCCGGCAAGAGACCCAGTACTTC.

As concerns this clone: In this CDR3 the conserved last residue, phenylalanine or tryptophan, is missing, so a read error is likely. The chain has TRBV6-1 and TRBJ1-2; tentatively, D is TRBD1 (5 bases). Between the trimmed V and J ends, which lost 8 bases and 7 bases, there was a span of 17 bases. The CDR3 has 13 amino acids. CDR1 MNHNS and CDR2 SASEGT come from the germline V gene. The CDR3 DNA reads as TGTGCCAGCGGAGGGGTCAGGGAGGGTGGCTACACCCTC. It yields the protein CASGGVREGGYTL.

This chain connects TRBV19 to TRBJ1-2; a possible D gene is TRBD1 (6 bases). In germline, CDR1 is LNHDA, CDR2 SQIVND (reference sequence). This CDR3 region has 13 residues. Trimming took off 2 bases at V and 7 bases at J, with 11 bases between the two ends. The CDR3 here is CASSIPGDSGYTF. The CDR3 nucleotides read TGTGCCAGTAGTATACCAGGGGATTCTGGCTACACCTTC.

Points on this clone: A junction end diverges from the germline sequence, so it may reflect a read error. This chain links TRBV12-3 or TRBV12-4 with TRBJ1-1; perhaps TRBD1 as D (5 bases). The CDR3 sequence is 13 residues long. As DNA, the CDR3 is TGTGCCAGCACCGACAGTGGTGACACTGAATCTTTCTTT. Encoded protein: CASTDSGDTESFF.

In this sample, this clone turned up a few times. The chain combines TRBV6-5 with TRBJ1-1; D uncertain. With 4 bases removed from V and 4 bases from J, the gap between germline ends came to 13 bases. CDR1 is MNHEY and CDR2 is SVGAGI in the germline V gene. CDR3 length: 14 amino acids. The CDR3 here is CASSLEVSGTEAFF. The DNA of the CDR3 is TGTGCCAGCAGTTTAGAGGTCAGTGGCACTGAAGCTTTCTTT.

This chain's CDR3 is CASTSLGTGTMELFF. For the CDR3, the DNA is TGTGCCAGCACCTCTCTCGGAACAGGGACCATGGAGCTGTTTTTT. The V call is TRBV6-1, the J call TRBJ2-2; D is perhaps TRBD1 (6 bases). This CDR3 comprises 15 residues. Per germline, CDR1 MNHNS and CDR2 SASEGT. The V and J ends lost 7 bases and 10 bases respectively, with 22 bases between them.

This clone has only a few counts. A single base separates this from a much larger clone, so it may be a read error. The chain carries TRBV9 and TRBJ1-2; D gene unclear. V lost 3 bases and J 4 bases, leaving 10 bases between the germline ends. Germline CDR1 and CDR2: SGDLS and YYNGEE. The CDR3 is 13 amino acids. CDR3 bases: TGTGCCAGCAGCGACCAGTGCTTCTATGGCTACACCTTC. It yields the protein CASSDQCFYGYTF.

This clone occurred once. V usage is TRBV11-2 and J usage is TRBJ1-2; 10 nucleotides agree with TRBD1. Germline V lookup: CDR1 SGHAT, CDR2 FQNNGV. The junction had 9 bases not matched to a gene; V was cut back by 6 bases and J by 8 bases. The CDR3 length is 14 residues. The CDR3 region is CASSRTGGAHGYTF. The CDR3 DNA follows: TGTGCCAGCAGTCGGACAGGGGGGGCGCACGGCTACACCTTC.